The following is a T cell receptor (beta chain) sequence with its context. The antigen is undetermined. This entry comes from a study of T cell responses to AZD1222 COVID-19 vaccine. Whole-study context: Second doses were pooled across both intervals (about 4 or about 12 weeks).

Study conclusions and caveats: Donors were largely white British and mainly female; clonal diversity was possibly underestimated. Regions 160-218 and 743-854 dominated among vaccine-associated CD4 TCRs spanning spike.

The CDR3 is made up of 18 amino acids. Germline CDR1 is LGHNA and CDR2 is YNFKEQ. J was trimmed by 5 bases and V by 0 bases; bases with no gene match: 14. Assay: immunoSEQ multiplex PCR; the TCRdb copy retains only in-frame clones and omits some. The table records 65,000 to 85,000 clones, about 85% of them present only once. The V and J genes are TRBV4-2 and TRBJ2-5; 8 positions agree with TRBD1. The receptor was derived from an adult in good health. The specimen was peripheral blood, collected on day 0 of AZD1222 vaccination. DNA for the CDR3: TGTGCCAGCAGCCAAGATCTCCGACAGGGGCGGTATGGGGAGACCCAGTACTTC. This sequence encodes CASSQDLRQGRYGETQYF.